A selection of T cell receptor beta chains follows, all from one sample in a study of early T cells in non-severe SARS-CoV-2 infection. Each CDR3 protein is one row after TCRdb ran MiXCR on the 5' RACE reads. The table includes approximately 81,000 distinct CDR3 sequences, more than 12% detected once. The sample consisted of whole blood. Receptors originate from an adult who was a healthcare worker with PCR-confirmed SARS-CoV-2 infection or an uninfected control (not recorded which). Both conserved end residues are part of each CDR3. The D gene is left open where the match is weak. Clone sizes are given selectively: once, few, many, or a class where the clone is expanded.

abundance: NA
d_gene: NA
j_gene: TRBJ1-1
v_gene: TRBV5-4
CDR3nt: TGTGCCAGCAGCTTGGCCCCAGGTAGGACTGAAGCTTTCTTT
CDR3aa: CASSLAPGRTEAFF

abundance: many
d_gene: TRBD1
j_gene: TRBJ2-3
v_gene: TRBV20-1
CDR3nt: TGCAGTGCGGACAGGGGGGAAACAGATACGCAGTATTTT
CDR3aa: CSADRGETDTQYF

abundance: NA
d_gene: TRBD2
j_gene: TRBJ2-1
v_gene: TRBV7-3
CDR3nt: TGTGCCAGCAGCTTTAGCGGGGGGGACAATGAGCAGTTCTTC
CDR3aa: CASSFSGGDNEQFF

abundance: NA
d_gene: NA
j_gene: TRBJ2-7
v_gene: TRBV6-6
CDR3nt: TGTGCCAGCAGTTACGCGGGGTACGAGCAGTACTTC
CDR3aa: CASSYAGYEQYF

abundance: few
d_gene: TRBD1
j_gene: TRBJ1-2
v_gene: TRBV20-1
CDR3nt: TGCAGTGCTAGAGATGACAGGGCCTATGGCTACACCTTC
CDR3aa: CSARDDRAYGYTF

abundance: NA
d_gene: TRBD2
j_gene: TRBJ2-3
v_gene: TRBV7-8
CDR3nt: TGTGCCAGCAGCACCCGGGACTACTACACAGATACGCAGTATTTT
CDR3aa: CASSTRDYYTDTQYF

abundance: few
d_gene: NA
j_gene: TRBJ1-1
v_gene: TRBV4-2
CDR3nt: TGTGCCAGCAGTCCATCAAGACAGCGAAACACTGAAGCTTTCTTT
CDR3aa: CASSPSRQRNTEAFF

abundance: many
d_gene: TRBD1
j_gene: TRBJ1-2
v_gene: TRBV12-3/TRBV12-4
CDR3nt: TGTGCCAGCCTCAAAGGGACAGGGGGTCCTTATGGCTACACCTTC
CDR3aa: CASLKGTGGPYGYTF

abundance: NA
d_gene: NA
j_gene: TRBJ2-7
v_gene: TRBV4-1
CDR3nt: TGCGCCAGCAGCCTCCAGCGGACGGCTGACTACGAGCAGTACTTC
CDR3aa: CASSLQRTADYEQYF

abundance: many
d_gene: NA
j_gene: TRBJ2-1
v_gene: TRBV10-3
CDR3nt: TGTGCCATCAGTGAGTCATCCGGTGAGCAGTTCTTC
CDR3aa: CAISESSGEQFF

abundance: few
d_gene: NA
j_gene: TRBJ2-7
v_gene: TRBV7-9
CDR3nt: TGTGCCAGCAGCACTATAGGGCCGGGGGCCCCCCTCGAGCAGTACTTC
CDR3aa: CASSTIGPGAPLEQYF

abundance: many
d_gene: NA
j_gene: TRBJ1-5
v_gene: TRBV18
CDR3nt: TGTGCCAGCTCACCAAACGCCAATCAGCCCCAGCATTTT
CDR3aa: CASSPNANQPQHF

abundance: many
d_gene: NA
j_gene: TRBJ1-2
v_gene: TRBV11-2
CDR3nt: TGTGCCAGCAGCTTACGTGGGAACTATGGCTACACCTTC
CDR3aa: CASSLRGNYGYTF

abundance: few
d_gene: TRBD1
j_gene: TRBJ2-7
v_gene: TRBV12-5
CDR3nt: TGTGCTAGTGGTTTGGGGACAGGGCTTTTCTACGAGCAGTACTTC
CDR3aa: CASGLGTGLFYEQYF

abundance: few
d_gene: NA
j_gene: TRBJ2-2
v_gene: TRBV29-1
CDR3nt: TGCAGCGTTGTGGAGCCGAACACCGGGGAGCTGTTTTTT
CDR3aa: CSVVEPNTGELFF

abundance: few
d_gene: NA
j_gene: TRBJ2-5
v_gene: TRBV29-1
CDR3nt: TGCACCCCCGACACAGGTTCTCAAGAGACCCAGTACTTC
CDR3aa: CTPDTGSQETQYF

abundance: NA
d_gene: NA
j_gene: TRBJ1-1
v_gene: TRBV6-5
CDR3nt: TGTGCCAGCAGTTACTCGGAGGGGCAAACTACTGAAGCTTTCTTT
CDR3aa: CASSYSEGQTTEAFF

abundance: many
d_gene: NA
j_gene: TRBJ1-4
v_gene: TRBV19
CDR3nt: TGTGCCAGTAGCCCGGGACAATGGGATGAAAAACTGTTTTTT
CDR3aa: CASSPGQWDEKLFF

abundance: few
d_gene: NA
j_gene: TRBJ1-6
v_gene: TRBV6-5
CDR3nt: TGTGCCAGCAGTTATGACCCTCGGGATTCACCCCTCCACTTT
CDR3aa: CASSYDPRDSPLHF

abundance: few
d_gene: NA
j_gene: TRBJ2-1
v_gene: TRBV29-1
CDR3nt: TGCAGCGTTGCGCGTAGCGGAGGCTACAATGAGCAGTTCTTC
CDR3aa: CSVARSGGYNEQFF

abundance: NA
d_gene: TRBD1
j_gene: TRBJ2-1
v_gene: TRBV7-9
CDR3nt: TGTGCCAGCAGCTTTCTTCCCGGACAGGCGGCCTACAATGAGCAGTTCTTC
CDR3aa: CASSFLPGQAAYNEQFF

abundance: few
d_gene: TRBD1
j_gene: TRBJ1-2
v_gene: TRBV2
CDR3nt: TGTGCCAGCAGTGTTCGGACAGGAGAGGCGAAGGGCTACACCTTC
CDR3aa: CASSVRTGEAKGYTF

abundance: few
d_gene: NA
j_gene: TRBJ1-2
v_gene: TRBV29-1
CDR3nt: TGCAGCGTTGGAACAGGGAGGTCTGGCTACACCTTC
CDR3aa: CSVGTGRSGYTF

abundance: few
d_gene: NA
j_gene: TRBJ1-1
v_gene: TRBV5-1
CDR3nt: TGCGCCAGCAGCTCCTACTTACTGAACACTGAAGCTTTCTTT
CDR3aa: CASSSYLLNTEAFF

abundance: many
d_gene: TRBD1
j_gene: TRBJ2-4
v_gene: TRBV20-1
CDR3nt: TGCAGTGCTAGGACAGGGGAACGGGGTAGTTGGATTCAGTACTTC
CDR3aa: CSARTGERGSWIQYF

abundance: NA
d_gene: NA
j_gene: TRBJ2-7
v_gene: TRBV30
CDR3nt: TGTGCCTGGACGTCTCGGCAGCGCCTAGACGAGCAGTACTTC
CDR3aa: CAWTSRQRLDEQYF

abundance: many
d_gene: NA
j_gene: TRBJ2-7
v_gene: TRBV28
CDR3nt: TGTGCCAGCAGTGAGACGTGGGGAGAGCAGTACTTC
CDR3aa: CASSETWGEQYF

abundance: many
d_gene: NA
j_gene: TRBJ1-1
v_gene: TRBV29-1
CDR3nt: TGCAGCGTTGTCATCGGTCTAGGGAGGAACACTGAAGCTTTCTTT
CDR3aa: CSVVIGLGRNTEAFF

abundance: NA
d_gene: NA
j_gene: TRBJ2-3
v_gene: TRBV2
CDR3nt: TGTGCCAGCAGTGGGTTAGCGATTACAGATACGCAGTATTTT
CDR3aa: CASSGLAITDTQYF

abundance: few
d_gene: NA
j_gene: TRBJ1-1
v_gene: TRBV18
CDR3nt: TGTGCCAGCTCGACAAGGGGCAGGGGTGGAACTGAAGCTTTCTTT
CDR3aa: CASSTRGRGGTEAFF

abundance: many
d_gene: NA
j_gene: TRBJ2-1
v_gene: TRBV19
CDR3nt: TGTGCCAGTAGTGATAAACCCAATGAGCAGTTCTTC
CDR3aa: CASSDKPNEQFF

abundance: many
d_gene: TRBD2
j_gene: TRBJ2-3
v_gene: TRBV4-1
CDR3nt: TGCGCCAGCAGCCCTTTTGGGCGGGAGAACACAGATACGCAGTATTTT
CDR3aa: CASSPFGRENTDTQYF

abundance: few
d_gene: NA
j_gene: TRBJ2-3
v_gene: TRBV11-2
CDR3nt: TGTGCCAGCAGCCCCGTCCCGGGAATCCTACACACAGATACGCAGTATTTT
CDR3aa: CASSPVPGILHTDTQYF

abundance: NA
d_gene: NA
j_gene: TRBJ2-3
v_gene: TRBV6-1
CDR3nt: TGTGCCAGCAGTGATGTAGTGGGAGTCCCAGATACGCAGTATTTT
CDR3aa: CASSDVVGVPDTQYF

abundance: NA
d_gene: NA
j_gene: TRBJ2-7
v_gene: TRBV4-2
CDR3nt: TGTGCCAGCAGCCAAGGGACGGGCGACTACGAGCAGTACTTC
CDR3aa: CASSQGTGDYEQYF

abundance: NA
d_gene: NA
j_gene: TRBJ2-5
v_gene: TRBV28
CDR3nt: TGTGCCAGCAGTTTGGCAGGGTCCGAGACCCAGTACTTC
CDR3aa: CASSLAGSETQYF

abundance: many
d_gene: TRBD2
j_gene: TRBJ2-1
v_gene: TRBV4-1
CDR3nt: TGCGCCAGCAGCCGATTCTCCGGGGATAGCGGGATCCTCAATGAGCAGTTCTTC
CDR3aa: CASSRFSGDSGILNEQFF

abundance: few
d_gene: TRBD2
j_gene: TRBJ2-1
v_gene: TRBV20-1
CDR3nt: TGCAGTGCTAGACGGGGACTAGCGGTACCTGAGCAGTTCTTC
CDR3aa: CSARRGLAVPEQFF

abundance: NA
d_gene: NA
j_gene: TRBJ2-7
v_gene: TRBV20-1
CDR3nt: TGCAGTGCTTTGGACAGCCCCTACGAGCAGTACTTC
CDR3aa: CSALDSPYEQYF

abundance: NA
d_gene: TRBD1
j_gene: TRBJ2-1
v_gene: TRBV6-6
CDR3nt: TGTGCCAGCCTTCCGGGACAGGGGGCTTTGGAGGAGTTCTTC
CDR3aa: CASLPGQGALEEFF

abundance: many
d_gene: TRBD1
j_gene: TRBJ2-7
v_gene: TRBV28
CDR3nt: TGTGCCAGCAACCTCCCGGGACAGATCTACGAGCAGTACTTC
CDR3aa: CASNLPGQIYEQYF

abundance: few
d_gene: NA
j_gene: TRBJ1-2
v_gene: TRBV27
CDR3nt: TGTGCCAGCAGGTTGGGAGGAGGAGGCTACACCTTC
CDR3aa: CASRLGGGGYTF

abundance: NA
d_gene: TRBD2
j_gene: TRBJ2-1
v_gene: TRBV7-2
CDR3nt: TGTGCCAGCAGCCGGAGGGGGACTAGCGTCTACAATGAGCAGTTCTTC
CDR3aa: CASSRRGTSVYNEQFF

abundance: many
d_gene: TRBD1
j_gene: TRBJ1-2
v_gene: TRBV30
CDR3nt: TGTGCCTGGAGTGGGACGGTCAGGGGGCGCGGGGGCTATGGCTACACCTTC
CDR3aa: CAWSGTVRGRGGYGYTF

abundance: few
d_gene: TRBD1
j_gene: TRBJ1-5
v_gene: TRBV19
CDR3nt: TGTGCCAGTAGTTCGGGACAGGGGGCTGGCAATCAGCCCCAGCATTTT
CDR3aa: CASSSGQGAGNQPQHF

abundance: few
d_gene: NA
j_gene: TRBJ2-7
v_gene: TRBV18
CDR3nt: TGTGCCAGCTCACCACGGGGGGCAAAGGCGGGCTACGAGCAGTACTTC
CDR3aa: CASSPRGAKAGYEQYF

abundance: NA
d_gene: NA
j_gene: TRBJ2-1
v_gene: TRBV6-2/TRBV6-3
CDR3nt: TGTGCCAGCAGTTACTCGGCTAGCGAGCCCTACAATGAGCAGTTCTTC
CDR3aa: CASSYSASEPYNEQFF

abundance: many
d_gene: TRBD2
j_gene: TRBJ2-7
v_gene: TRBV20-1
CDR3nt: TGCAGTGCTAGAGATGGGCGCGGGGGGCGAAGCTACGAGCAGTACTTC
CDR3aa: CSARDGRGGRSYEQYF

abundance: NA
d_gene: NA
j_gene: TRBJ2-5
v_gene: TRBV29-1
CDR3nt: TGCAGCGTTGAAGGCTCTACCCCAGAGACCCAGTACTTC
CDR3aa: CSVEGSTPETQYF

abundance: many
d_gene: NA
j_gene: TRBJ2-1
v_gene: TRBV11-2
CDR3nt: TGTGCCAGCAGCTTAGTTCTGGGGATAAGCTCCTACAATGAGCAGTTCTTC
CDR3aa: CASSLVLGISSYNEQFF

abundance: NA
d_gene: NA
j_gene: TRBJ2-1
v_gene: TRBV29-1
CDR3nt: TGCAGCGTTGAACTCTACAATGAGCAGTTCTTC
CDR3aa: CSVELYNEQFF

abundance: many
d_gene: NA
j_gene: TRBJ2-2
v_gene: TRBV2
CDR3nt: TGTGCCAGCAAAGCGGAAAACACCGGGGAGCTGTTTTTT
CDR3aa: CASKAENTGELFF

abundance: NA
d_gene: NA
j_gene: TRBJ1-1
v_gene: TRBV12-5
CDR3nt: TGTGCTAGTGGTTTGGTCCAAACTGAAGCTTTCTTT
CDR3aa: CASGLVQTEAFF

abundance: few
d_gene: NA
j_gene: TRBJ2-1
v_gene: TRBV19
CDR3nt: TGTGCCAGTAGTATTGGGCTCCTCCGTGAGCAGTTCTTC
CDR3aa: CASSIGLLREQFF